This T cell receptor (beta chain) is drawn from a study of T cells in Graves' hyperthyroidism and ophthalmopathy. Study-wide results and caveats: Most clonotypes expanded in the thyroid (above 0.001) were also present in blood.

Regarding this clonotype: Antigen unknown.

Those patients with uncontrolled infection, other autoimmune disease, pregnancy or lactation were excluded. Orbital computed tomography and thyroid ultrasound, together with serum TRAb and thyroxine and clinical symptoms, were used for diagnoses. Sampled blood dates from first hyperthyroidism diagnosis, and it precedes any ophthalmopathy symptoms. This CDR3 has 12 residues. The V gene lost 1 base and the J gene lost 8 bases, with 5 bases spanning the gap. Germline V gene sequence: CDR1 LGHDT, CDR2 YNNKEL (reference sequence). Amplification of TCR beta CDR3 regions used RNA as the template. Using the HTBI primer set, a first-round RT-PCR was run on the TCR CDR3. MiXCR was run by TCRdb on the multiplex PCR reads, yielding one entry per CDR3 protein. The data contain roughly 380,000 distinct CDR3 sequences, roughly 13% of them singletons.

Specimen: blood. The chain employs TRBV3-1 and TRBJ1-4; D is unclear. The receptor comes from a man under 40 with Graves' hyperthyroidism that later progressed to Graves' ophthalmopathy. The chain's CDR3 is CASSQAFEKLFF. CDR3 coding DNA: TGTGCCAGCAGCCAAGCGTTCGAAAAACTGTTTTTT.